The text below deals with one TCR beta chain. The CDR3 loop spans 13 amino acids. V dropped 7 bases and J dropped 0 bases, with 10 bases sitting between them. Germline assignment: CDR1 SQVTM and CDR2 ANQGSEA. The source of the sample is a study of control samples from healthy donors and cancer patients. The repertoire was sequenced with immunoSEQ multiplex PCR; TCRdb's copy has only in-frame clones and lacks some. The sample holds under 50,000 clones; around 87% are singletons and the top ten take roughly 10%. This TCR was recovered from a woman aged 55-75 years with lung cancer. Sequenced material: PBMCs. The rearrangement links TRBV29-1 to TRBJ2-4; D gene unclear. The CDR3 DNA follows: TGCAGCGGGACCGGGCCAGCCAAAAACATTCAGTACTTC. This encodes CSGTGPAKNIQYF.